Listed below are T cell receptor beta chains from one sample, sequenced in a study of CD8 T cells in Susac syndrome. MiXCR was run by TCRdb on the immunoSEQ multiplex PCR reads, yielding one entry per CDR3 protein. The sample records approximately 210,000 distinct CDR3 sequences, roughly 93% being singletons. Sequencing was carried out using CD4+ T cells from PBMCs. Receptors were obtained from a human donor with Susac syndrome. The CDR3 runs from the conserved cysteine through the conserved F or W. Fields, in order: V gene, D gene, J gene, clone size, CDR3 protein, CDR3 DNA. A D gene is named only where the DNA matches it firmly. The size entry is marked missing in some rows and otherwise reads once, few, many or a size class.

TRBV20-1	TRBD2	TRBJ2-1	once	CSARDFQRGGGNEQFF	TGCAGTGCTAGGGATTTCCAGCGGGGGGGCGGGAATGAGCAGTTCTTC
TRBV30	.	TRBJ1-6	.	CAWRGQGNSPLHF	TGTGCCTGGAGAGGCCAGGGGAATTCACCCCTCCACTTT
TRBV28	TRBD1	TRBJ1-4	.	CASSSRDRGTTNEKLFF	TGTGCCAGCAGTTCCCGGGACAGGGGAACTACTAATGAAAAACTGTTTTTT
TRBV11-1	TRBD1	TRBJ2-7	.	CASSPMTGNYEQYF	TGTGCCAGCAGCCCCATGACAGGGAACTACGAGCAGTACTTC
TRBV27	TRBD1	TRBJ1-2	.	CASSSRPGGYGYTF	TGTGCCAGCAGTTCCCGGCCAGGGGGCTATGGCTACACCTTC
TRBV5-4	.	TRBJ2-7	.	CASSRDGGAREQYF	TGTGCCAGCAGCAGGGATGGGGGGGCCCGCGAGCAGTACTTC
TRBV19	TRBD1	TRBJ1-2	.	CASTPGQAGDYGYTF	TGTGCCAGCACTCCGGGACAGGCGGGAGACTATGGCTACACCTTC
TRBV7-8	.	TRBJ1-6	.	CASSLVPGRDGSPLHF	TGTGCCAGCAGCTTAGTCCCGGGCAGGGACGGTTCACCCCTCCACTTT
TRBV20-1	.	TRBJ1-1	.	CSATNLAAISTTEAFF	TGCAGTGCTACCAACCTGGCCGCGATATCAACCACTGAAGCTTTCTTT
TRBV10-3	.	TRBJ1-4	.	CAISESNSGEKLFF	TGTGCCATCAGTGAGTCGAACAGTGGGGAAAAACTGTTTTTT
TRBV5-6	TRBD1	TRBJ2-7	once	CASSSNRDRYTSYEQYF	TGTGCCAGCAGCAGCAACCGGGACAGGTACACCTCCTACGAGCAGTACTTC
TRBV6-2/TRBV6-3	.	TRBJ1-2	.	CASSSPAPYGYTF	TGTGCCAGCAGTTCTCCGGCTCCCTATGGCTACACCTTC
TRBV5-1	.	TRBJ2-3	few	CASSLGQWATDTQYF	TGCGCCAGCAGCTTGGGACAGTGGGCCACAGATACGCAGTATTTT
TRBV11-2	.	TRBJ1-2	.	CASSHSGYSYGYTF	TGTGCCAGCAGCCACAGTGGGTATAGCTATGGCTACACCTTC
TRBV20-1	TRBD1	TRBJ2-5	once	CSARGQGKETQYF	TGCAGTGCTAGGGGACAGGGCAAAGAGACCCAGTACTTC
TRBV5-1	.	TRBJ1-1	.	CASSRTGSNTEAFF	TGCGCCAGCAGCAGGACCGGATCGAACACTGAAGCTTTCTTT
TRBV24-1	.	TRBJ1-5	.	CATSESTGVYSNQPQHF	TGTGCCACCAGTGAATCCACAGGAGTGTATAGCAATCAGCCCCAGCATTTT
TRBV27	TRBD1	TRBJ1-3	.	CASSDRVQRNTIYF	TGTGCCAGCAGCGACAGGGTCCAAAGAAACACCATATATTTT
TRBV15	TRBD2	TRBJ2-4	.	CATSRDGGDIQYF	TGTGCCACCAGCAGAGACGGGGGGGACATTCAGTACTTC
TRBV5-6	TRBD1	TRBJ1-2	.	CASSYDRGGYGYTF	TGTGCCAGCAGCTACGACAGGGGTGGCTATGGCTACACCTTC
TRBV19	.	TRBJ2-1	.	CASSNRIHNEQFF	TGTGCCAGTAGCAACAGGATCCACAATGAGCAGTTCTTC
TRBV15	.	TRBJ2-6	.	CATSRGLRQHSGANVLTF	TGTGCCACCAGCAGAGGACTTCGACAACACTCTGGGGCCAACGTCCTGACTTTC
TRBV30	TRBD1	TRBJ1-1	.	CAWSLDREAFF	TGTGCCTGGAGCCTGGACAGGGAGGCTTTCTTT
TRBV5-1	.	TRBJ1-1	once	CASRKERLRDTEAFF	TGCGCCAGCAGAAAGGAACGGTTAAGGGACACTGAAGCTTTCTTT